Sequencing of this T cell receptor (beta chain) was carried out in a study of blood T cell repertoires in COVID-19 (dated by TCRdb to 2018 to 2020). As for the study more broadly: The collaborator samples originated in the United States, Italy and Spain and spanned the acute and convalescent phases of COVID-19. The repertoires were released in a freely available public database intended as a resource for research on the immune response to SARS-CoV-2. Deeply sampled blood TCRbeta repertoires from subjects exposed to, actively infected with, or recovered from COVID-19 were included in the dataset. Where available, HLA class I and class II types were taken from metadata supplied by the sample provider and were not determined by assay-based typing. The samples were drawn from the first 160 participants of the ongoing ImmuneRACE study and from about 1,200 subjects provided by 6 global collaborators. The material from the prospective study consisted of cDNA or gDNA derived from T cells, B-cell-depleted T cells, or PBMCs. The sample metadata nearly always contained a de-identified subject ID, COVID-19 status, age in years and sex.

General conclusions and limits of the study: The amount of clinical and demographic metadata varied by source and participant and was provided uncurated.

TCRbeta CDR3 regions were amplified from genomic DNA using the immunoSEQ Assay, a bias-controlled multiplex PCR. Turning to the authors' computational methods: The number of nucleated cells in each sample was estimated by amplification of reference gene primers within the assay. To quantify the absolute abundance of each unique TCRbeta CDR3 rearrangement, sequence reads were collapsed and filtered. For each sample, productive Simpson clonality was calculated as the square root of Simpson's diversity index over productive rearrangements. As stored in TCRdb, this immuneACCESS dataset retains in-frame rearrangements with V and J assigned. A fraction of the clones does not appear; measured against another copy, unresolved V genes explain less than half of the discrepancy, and the remainder lacks a known reason. The DNA gave D and trimming, while V, J and clone size come from that table. This sample has approximately 79,000 clones in its table, and roughly 90% of those were observed once. The ten largest clones represent less than 0.65% of the sample.

Germline trimming amounts to 2 bases on V and 7 bases on J, with 6 as the count of junction bases outside the gene matches. According to the germline V gene, CDR1 reads WSHSY and CDR2 reads SAAADI. The CDR3 runs 14 amino acids, cysteine and phenylalanine included. Just the 42-base CDR3 DNA is kept, in frame starting at base 1. As for this clone: Which antigen it targets is not known. Base qualities are missing; no much larger clone stands one base away.

Collaborating institutions collected whole blood in K2EDTA tubes following their own protocols. For TCRbeta analysis, collaborators shipped samples as frozen whole blood, isolated PBMCs, or DNA extracted from either of those sample types. The source of this sequence is a man aged 55 to 70 with acute or convalescent COVID-19. The rearranged segments are TRBV10-2 and TRBJ1-2; 8 central bases correspond to TRBD1. Sequenced sample: peripheral blood. The DNA reads TGCGCCAGCAGTGAGGACAGGGGAAGGGGTGGCTACACCTTC. The resulting protein is CASSEDRGRGGYTF.